This TCR beta chain was identified during a study of blood T cell repertoires in COVID-19 (dated by TCRdb to the early 2020s). Some background on the complete study: Samples from collaborators originated in the United States, Italy and Spain and spanned both the acute and convalescent phases of COVID-19. The material from the prospective study consisted of cDNA or gDNA derived from T cells, B-cell-depleted T cells, or PBMCs. The dataset comprised deeply sampled blood TCRbeta repertoires from subjects exposed to, actively infected with, or recovered from COVID-19. The repertoires were released in a freely available public database meant as a resource for research on the immune response to SARS-CoV-2. The samples were drawn from two sources: the first 160 participants of the ongoing ImmuneRACE study, and 950 to 1,500 subjects contributed by 6 global collaborators. Sample metadata almost always included a de-identified subject ID, COVID-19 status, age in years and sex. Where available, HLA class I and class II types were obtained from metadata supplied by the sample provider rather than from assay-based typing. The research as a whole found: Clinical and demographic metadata were provided uncurated, with the amount varying by source and participant.

The CDR3, cysteine through phenylalanine, is 14 amino acids long. Of the read, only the CDR3 DNA is kept; its 42 bases are in frame from base 1. V ends up 4 bases short and J 4 bases short, with an unmatched junction base count of 5. Taken from the germline V gene (reference sequence), the CDR1 and CDR2 loops are LNHDA and SQIVND. TCRbeta CDR3 regions were amplified from genomic DNA using the immunoSEQ Assay, a bias-controlled multiplex PCR. The paper's data handling went like this. Nucleated cell counts per sample were estimated from amplification of reference gene primers within the assay. To quantify the absolute abundance of each unique TCRbeta CDR3 rearrangement, sequence reads were collapsed and filtered. For each sample, productive Simpson clonality was calculated as the square root of Simpson's diversity index across productive rearrangements. In its TCRdb copy, this immuneACCESS table keeps in-frame sequences only and misses some clones. Where compared with another copy, unresolved V genes explain less than half of these, and the others have no known cause. That table supplies the V and J calls and clone size; D and trimming were determined from the DNA. Present in this sample are about 300,000 clones, 80% to 90% of which were seen just once. Clones ranked in the top ten supply roughly 4.5% of the sample.

Participants in the prospective study were aged about 18 to 95 years, lived in 20 to 25 United States geographic areas, and enrolled through a virtual design. In the prospective study, participants were assigned to cohorts based on the clinical history participants reported in a screening survey and a study questionnaire. ImmuneRACE Cohort 3 recovered participants were defined by two consecutive negative NP/OP PCR tests, healthcare professional clearance, or symptom resolution. Each participant in the prospective study had whole blood, serum and a nasopharyngeal or oropharyngeal swab collected by mobile phlebotomists. Over a roughly two-month period, participants in the prospective study had the option of providing additional blood draws and questionnaires. Before DNA extraction, prospective study blood samples were shipped either frozen or at room temperature. Worth noting for this clone: This clone's antigen is unknown. The record has no base qualities; no much larger clone is one base away.

What was sequenced was PBMCs or T cells enriched from blood (not recorded which). This sequence was found in a man aged 30 to 39 who had recovered from COVID-19. Rearrangement joined TRBV19 to TRBJ1-2, with 8 bases in between that match TRBD1. The CDR3 amino acid sequence is: CASSTTGVIYGYTF. The nucleotide sequence reads TGTGCCAGTAGTACGACAGGGGTTATCTATGGCTACACCTTC.